This entry features one TCR beta chain sequence. A read error is possible here, since a much larger clone lies one base away. This entry is derived from a study of early T cells in non-severe SARS-CoV-2 infection. Study-wide background: Chains were not paired, and sequencing was done on bulk RNA from unsorted whole blood.

The V gene lost 1 base and the J gene lost 7 bases, with 11 bases spanning the gap. Germline V CDR1 and CDR2: SEHNR, FQNEAQ (reference sequence). The length of the CDR3 is 13 residues. Researchers attached unique molecular identifiers to individual cDNA molecules. TCRdb called the 5' RACE reads again in MiXCR, with one record for every CDR3 protein. Found here are approximately 27,000 distinct CDR3 sequences, roughly 6% of them singletons; the top ten hold 5% to 6.5%. Sequencing was done on a sample of whole blood. This clonotype was obtained from an adult who was a healthcare worker with PCR-confirmed SARS-CoV-2 infection or an uninfected control (not recorded which). This chain connects TRBV7-9 to TRBJ2-7; D may be TRBD1 (5 bases). Here the CDR3 DNA reads TGTGCCAGCAGCTTAGAGACAGAACTGGAGCAGTACTTC. Its translation is CASSLETELEQYF. Full variable domain (missing parts from reference TRBV7-9 and TRBJ2-7): DTGVSQNPRHKITKRGQNVTFRCDPISEHNRLYWYRQTLGQGPEFLTYFQNEAQLEKSRLLSDRFSAERPKGSFSTLEIQRTEQGDSAMYLCASSLETELEQYFGPGTRLTVT.